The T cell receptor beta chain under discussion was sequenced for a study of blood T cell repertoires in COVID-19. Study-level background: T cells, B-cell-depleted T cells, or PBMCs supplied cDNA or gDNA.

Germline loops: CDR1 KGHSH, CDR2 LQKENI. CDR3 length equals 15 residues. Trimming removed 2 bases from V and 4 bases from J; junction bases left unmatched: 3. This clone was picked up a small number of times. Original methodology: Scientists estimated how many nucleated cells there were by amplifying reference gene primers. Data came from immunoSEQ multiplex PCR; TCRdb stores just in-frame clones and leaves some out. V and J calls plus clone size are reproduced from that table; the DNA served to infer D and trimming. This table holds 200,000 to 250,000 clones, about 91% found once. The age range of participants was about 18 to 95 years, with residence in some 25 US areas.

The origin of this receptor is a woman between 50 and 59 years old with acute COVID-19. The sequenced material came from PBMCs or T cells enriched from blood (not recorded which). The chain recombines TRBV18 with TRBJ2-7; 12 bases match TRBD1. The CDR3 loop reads CASSPGTGGRYEQYF. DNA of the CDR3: TGTGCCAGCTCACCAGGGACAGGGGGCAGGTACGAGCAGTACTTC.